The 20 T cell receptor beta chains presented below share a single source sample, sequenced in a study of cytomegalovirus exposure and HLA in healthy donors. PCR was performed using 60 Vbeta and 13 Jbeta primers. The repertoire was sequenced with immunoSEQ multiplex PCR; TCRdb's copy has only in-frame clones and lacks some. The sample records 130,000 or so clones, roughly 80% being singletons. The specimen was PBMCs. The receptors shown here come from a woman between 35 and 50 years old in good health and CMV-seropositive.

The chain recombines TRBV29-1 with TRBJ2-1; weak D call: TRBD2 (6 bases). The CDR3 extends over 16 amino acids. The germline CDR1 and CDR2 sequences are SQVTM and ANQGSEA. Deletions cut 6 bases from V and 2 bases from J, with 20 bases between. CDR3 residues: CSVETGIAEAYNEQFF. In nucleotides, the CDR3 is TGCAGCGTGGAAACAGGAATAGCGGAAGCCTACAATGAGCAGTTCTTC.

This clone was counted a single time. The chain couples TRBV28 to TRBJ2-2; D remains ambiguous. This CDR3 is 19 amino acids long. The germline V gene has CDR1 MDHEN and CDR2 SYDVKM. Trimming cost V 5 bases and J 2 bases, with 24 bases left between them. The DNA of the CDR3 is TGTGCCAGCAGTAACCGAGAACCCAATGTGCTTGGTAACACCGGGGAGCTGTTTTTT. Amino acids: CASSNREPNVLGNTGELFF.

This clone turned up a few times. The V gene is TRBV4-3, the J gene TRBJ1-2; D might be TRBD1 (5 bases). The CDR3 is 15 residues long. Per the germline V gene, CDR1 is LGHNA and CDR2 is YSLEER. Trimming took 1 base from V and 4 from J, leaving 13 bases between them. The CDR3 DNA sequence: TGCGCCAGCAGCCAAGCTCAGGAGGGGATCTATGGCTACACCTTC. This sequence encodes CASSQAQEGIYGYTF.

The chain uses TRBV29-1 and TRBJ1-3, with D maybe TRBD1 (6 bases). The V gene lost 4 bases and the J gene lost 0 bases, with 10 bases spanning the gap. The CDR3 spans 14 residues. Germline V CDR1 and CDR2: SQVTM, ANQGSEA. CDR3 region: CSVGQVSSGNTIYF. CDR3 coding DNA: TGCAGCGTTGGACAGGTCAGCTCTGGAAACACCATATATTTT.

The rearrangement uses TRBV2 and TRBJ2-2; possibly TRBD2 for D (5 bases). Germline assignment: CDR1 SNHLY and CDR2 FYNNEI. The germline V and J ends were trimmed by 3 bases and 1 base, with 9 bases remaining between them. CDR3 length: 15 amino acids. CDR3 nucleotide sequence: TGTGCCAGCAGTGACTTACTAGGGAACACCGGGGAGCTGTTTTTT. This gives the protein CASSDLLGNTGELFF. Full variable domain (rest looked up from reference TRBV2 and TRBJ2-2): EPEVTQTPSHQVTQMGQEVILRCVPISNHLYFYWYRQILGQKVEFLVSFYNNEISEKSEIFDDQFSVERPDGSNFTLKIRSTKLEDSAMYFCASSDLLGNTGELFFGEGSRLTVL.

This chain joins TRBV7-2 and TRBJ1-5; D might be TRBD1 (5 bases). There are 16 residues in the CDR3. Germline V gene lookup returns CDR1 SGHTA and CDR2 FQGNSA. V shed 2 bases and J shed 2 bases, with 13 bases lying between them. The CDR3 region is CASSLSSTERNQPQHF. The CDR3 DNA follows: TGTGCCAGCAGCTTATCCTCGACAGAGCGCAATCAGCCCCAGCATTTT.

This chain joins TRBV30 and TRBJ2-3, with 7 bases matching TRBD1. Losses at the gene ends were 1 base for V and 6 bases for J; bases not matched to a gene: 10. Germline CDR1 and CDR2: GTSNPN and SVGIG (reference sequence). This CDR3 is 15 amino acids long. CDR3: CAWSGDGTARDTQYF. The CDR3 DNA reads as TGTGCCTGGAGTGGTGACGGGACAGCCAGGGATACGCAGTATTTT.

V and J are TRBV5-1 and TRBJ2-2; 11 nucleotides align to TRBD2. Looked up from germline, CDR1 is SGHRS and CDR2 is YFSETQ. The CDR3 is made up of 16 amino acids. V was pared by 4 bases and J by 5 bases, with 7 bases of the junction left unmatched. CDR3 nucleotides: TGCGCCAGCAGCCAAGGTACTAGCGGGAGAACCGGGGAGCTGTTTTTT. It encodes CASSQGTSGRTGELFF. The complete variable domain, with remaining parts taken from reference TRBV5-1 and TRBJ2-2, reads KAGVTQTPRYLIKTRGQQVTLSCSPISGHRSVSWYQQTPGQGLQFLFEYFSETQRNKGNFPGRFSGRQFSNSRSEMNVSTLELGDSALYLCASSQGTSGRTGELFFGEGSRLTVL.

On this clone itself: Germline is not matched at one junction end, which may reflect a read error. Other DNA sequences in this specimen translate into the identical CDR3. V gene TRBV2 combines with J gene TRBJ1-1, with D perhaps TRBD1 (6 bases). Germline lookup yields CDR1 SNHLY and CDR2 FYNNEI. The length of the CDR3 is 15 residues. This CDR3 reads CASSGSQGRDTEAFF. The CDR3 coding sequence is TGCGCCAGCAGTGGATCACAGGGTAGAGACACTGAAGCTTTCTTT. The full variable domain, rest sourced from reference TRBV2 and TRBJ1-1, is EPEVTQTPSHQVTQMGQEVILRCVPISNHLYFYWYRQILGQKVEFLVSFYNNEISEKSEIFDDQFSVERPDGSNFTLKIRSTKLEDSAMYFCASSGSQGRDTEAFFGQGTRLTVV.

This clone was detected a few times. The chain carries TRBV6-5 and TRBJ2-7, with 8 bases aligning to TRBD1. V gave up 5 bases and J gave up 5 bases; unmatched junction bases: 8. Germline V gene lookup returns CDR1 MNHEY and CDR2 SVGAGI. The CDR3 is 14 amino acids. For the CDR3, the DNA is TGTGCCAGCAGTCGGACAGGGCGCGGCCACGAGCAGTACTTC. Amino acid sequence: CASSRTGRGHEQYF.

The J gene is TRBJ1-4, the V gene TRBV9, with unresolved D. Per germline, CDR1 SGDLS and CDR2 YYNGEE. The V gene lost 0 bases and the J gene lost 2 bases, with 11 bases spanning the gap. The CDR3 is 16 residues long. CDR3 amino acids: CASSVDSAGTNEKLFF. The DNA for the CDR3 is TGTGCCAGCAGCGTAGATTCCGCGGGGACTAATGAAAAACTGTTTTTT.

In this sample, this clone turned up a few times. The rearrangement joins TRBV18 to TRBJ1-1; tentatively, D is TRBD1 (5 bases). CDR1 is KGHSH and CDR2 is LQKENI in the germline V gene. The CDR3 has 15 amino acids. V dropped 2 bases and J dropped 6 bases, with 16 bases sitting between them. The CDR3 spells CASSPVFRGMAEAFF. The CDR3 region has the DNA TGTGCCAGCTCACCAGTTTTTAGGGGAATGGCTGAAGCTTTCTTT.

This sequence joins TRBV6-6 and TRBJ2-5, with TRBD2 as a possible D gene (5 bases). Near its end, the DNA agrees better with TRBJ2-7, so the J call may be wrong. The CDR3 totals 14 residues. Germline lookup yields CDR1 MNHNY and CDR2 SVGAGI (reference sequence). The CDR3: CASSAPGVPYEQYF. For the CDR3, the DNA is TGTGCCAGCAGTGCCCCCGGGGTCCCCTACGAGCAGTACTTC.

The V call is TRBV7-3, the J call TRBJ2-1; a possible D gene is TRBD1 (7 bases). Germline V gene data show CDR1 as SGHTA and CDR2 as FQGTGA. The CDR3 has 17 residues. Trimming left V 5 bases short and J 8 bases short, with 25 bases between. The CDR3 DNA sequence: TGTGCCAGCAGCCGACTAGTTTATAGGGGGCAAGTTGATGAGCAGTTCTTC. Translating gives CASSRLVYRGQVDEQFF. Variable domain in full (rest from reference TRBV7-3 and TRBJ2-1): GAGVSQTPSNKVTEKGKYVELRCDPISGHTALYWYRQSLGQGPEFLIYFQGTGAADDSGLPNDRFFAVRPEGSVSTLKIQRTERGDSAVYLCASSRLVYRGQVDEQFFGPGTRLTVL.

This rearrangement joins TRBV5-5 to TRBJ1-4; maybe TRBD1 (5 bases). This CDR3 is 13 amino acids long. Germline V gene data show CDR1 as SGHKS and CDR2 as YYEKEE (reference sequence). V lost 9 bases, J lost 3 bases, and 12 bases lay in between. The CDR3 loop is CATSRQPNEKLFF. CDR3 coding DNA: TGTGCCACCTCGAGACAGCCTAATGAAAAACTGTTTTTT.

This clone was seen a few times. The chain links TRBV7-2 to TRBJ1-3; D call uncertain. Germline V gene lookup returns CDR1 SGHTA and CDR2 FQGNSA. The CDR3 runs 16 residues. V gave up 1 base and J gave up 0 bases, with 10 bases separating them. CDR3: CASSLVGQNSGNTIYF. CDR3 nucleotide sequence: TGTGCCAGCAGCTTAGTTGGGCAGAACTCTGGAAACACCATATATTTT. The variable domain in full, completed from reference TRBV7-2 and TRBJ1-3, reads GAGVSQSPSNKVTEKGKDVELRCDPISGHTALYWYRQSLGQGLEFLIYFQGNSAPDKSGLPSDRFSAERTGGSVSTLTIQRTQQEDSAVYLCASSLVGQNSGNTIYFGEGSWLTVV.

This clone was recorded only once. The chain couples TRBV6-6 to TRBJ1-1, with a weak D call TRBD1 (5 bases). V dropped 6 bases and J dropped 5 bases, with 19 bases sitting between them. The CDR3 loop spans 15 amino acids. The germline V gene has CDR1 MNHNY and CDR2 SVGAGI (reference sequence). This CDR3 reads CASSQRGGESTEAFF. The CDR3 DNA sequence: TGTGCCAGCAGCCAGCGGGGGGGGGAGAGTACTGAAGCTTTCTTT.

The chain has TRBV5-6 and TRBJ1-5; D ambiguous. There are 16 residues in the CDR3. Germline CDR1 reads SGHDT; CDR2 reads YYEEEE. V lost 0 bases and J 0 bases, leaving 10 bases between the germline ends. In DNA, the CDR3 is TGTGCCAGCAGCTTGGTCGCAGACAATAGCAATCAGCCCCAGCATTTT. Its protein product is CASSLVADNSNQPQHF.

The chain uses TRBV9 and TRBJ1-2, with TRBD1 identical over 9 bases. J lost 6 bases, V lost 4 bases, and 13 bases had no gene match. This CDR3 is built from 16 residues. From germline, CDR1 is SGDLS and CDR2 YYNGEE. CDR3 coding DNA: TGTGCCAGCAGCACCACCGGGACAGGGTTCGGCGATGGCTACACCTTC. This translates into CASSTTGTGFGDGYTF.

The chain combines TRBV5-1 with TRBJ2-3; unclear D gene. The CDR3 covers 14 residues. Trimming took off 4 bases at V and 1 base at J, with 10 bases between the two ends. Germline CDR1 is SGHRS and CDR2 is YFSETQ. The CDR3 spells CASSGGQGTDTQYF. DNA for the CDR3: TGCGCCAGCAGCGGTGGGCAGGGCACAGATACGCAGTATTTT.